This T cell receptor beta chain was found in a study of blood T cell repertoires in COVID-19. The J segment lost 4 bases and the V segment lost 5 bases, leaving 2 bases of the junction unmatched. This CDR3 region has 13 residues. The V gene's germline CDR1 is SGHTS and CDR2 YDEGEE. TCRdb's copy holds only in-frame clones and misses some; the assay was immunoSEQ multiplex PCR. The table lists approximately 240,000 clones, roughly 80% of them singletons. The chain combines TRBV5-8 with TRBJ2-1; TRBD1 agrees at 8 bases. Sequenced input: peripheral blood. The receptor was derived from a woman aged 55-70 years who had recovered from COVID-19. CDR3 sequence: CASRRTGYNEQFF. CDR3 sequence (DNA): TGTGCCAGCAGACGGACAGGGTACAATGAGCAGTTCTTC.